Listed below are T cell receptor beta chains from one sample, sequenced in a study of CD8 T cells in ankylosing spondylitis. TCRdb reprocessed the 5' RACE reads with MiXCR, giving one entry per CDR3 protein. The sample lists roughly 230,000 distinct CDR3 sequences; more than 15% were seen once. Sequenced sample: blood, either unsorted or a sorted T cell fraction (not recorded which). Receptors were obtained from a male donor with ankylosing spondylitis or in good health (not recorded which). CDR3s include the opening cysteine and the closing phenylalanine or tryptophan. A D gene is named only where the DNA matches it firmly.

CASREGAVTNTGELFF,TRBV28,.,TRBJ2-2
CAVLAGVIDEQFF,TRBV7-9,TRBD2,TRBJ2-1
CASSIGAGFYEQYF,TRBV11-2,.,TRBJ2-7
CSAPQWELDTQYF,TRBV20-1,.,TRBJ2-3
CASSPDRGAVTQYF,TRBV4-2,TRBD1,TRBJ2-5
CASSLEIPHLGNEQFF,TRBV7-2,.,TRBJ2-1
CASSSSGGSEQFF,TRBV12-3/TRBV12-4,TRBD1,TRBJ2-1
CASSLGGGNDTQYF,TRBV7-9,.,TRBJ2-3
CASSFRGDEQYF,TRBV13,.,TRBJ2-7
CASREDRENTEAFF,TRBV19,TRBD1,TRBJ1-1
CASSLALGRHYEQYF,TRBV12-3/TRBV12-4,.,TRBJ2-7
CASSLEYREGNTQYF,TRBV7-9,TRBD2,TRBJ2-3
CASSLAGEGNEQFF,TRBV27,TRBD2,TRBJ2-1
CSVEGALAGGTYEQYF,TRBV29-1,TRBD2,TRBJ2-7
CASSYYSSTGELFF,TRBV6-5,.,TRBJ2-2
CSVEAVPGTIYF,TRBV29-1,.,TRBJ1-3
CASSLPGFTYNEQFF,TRBV5-1,.,TRBJ2-1
CASSYSGQSETQYF,TRBV6-5,.,TRBJ2-5
CASSSQQTIYNEQFF,TRBV5-8,.,TRBJ2-1
CSVAGDLAAYEQYF,TRBV29-1,TRBD2,TRBJ2-7
CASSTALARSLNTGELFF,TRBV7-6,.,TRBJ2-2
CASSLEWVGEQYF,TRBV5-1,.,TRBJ2-7
CASSLGGGNTEAFF,TRBV27,.,TRBJ1-1
CASSLVDKPGQGFYEQYF,TRBV11-1,TRBD1,TRBJ2-7
CASRPTSGGTYEQYF,TRBV7-8,TRBD2,TRBJ2-7
CASSRADSYNEQFF,TRBV27,.,TRBJ2-1
CASSYGRLAGYSYNEQFF,TRBV6-2/TRBV6-3,TRBD2,TRBJ2-1